Below are 22 T cell receptor beta chains sequenced from a single sample in a study of cytomegalovirus exposure and HLA in healthy donors. PCR was performed using 60 Vbeta and 13 Jbeta primers. The table came from immunoSEQ multiplex PCR; TCRdb's copy has only in-frame clones and leaves some out. The repertoire holds roughly 150,000 clones, with about 84% as singletons. Sequencing input: PBMCs. These receptors all come from a male donor in good health and CMV-seronegative.

J is TRBJ2-7 and V is TRBV28, with D perhaps TRBD1 (6 bases). V lost 6 bases and J lost 3, with 18 bases in between. The CDR3 totals 15 residues. Germline V gene lookup returns CDR1 MDHEN and CDR2 SYDVKM. CDR3 in amino acids: CASRGLIAGDYEQYF. CDR3 DNA: TGTGCCAGCAGGGGGCTGATCGCAGGGGACTACGAGCAGTACTTC.

This clone was seen a handful of times. The chain employs TRBV7-9 and TRBJ2-5, with D maybe TRBD1 (6 bases). V lost 5 bases and J 2 bases, leaving 15 bases between the germline ends. Per germline, CDR1 SEHNR and CDR2 FQNEAQ (reference sequence). The CDR3 totals 15 residues. The CDR3 bases are TGTGCCAGCAGCCCCGCCGACAGGCTACAAGAGACCCAGTACTTC. Its protein is CASSPADRLQETQYF.

The table lists this clone with a few counts. The J gene is TRBJ1-1, the V gene TRBV7-9; D is undetermined. CDR1 is SEHNR, CDR2 FQNEAQ, per germline (reference sequence). V gave up 4 bases and J gave up 6 bases, with 12 bases separating them. The CDR3 has 13 amino acids. The CDR3 sequence is CASSSTPRSEAFF. CDR3 nucleotide sequence: TGTGCCAGCAGCTCGACTCCGCGGTCTGAAGCTTTCTTT. Drawing the rest from reference TRBV7-9 and TRBJ1-1, the complete variable domain is DTGVSQNPRHKITKRGQNVTFRCDPISEHNRLYWYRQTLGQGPEFLTYFQNEAQLEKSRLLSDRFSAERPKGSFSTLEIQRTEQGDSAMYLCASSSTPRSEAFFGQGTRLTVV.

The V call is TRBV11-2, the J call TRBJ2-3, with TRBD2 matching over 12 bases. This CDR3 has 17 residues. The germline gives CDR1 SGHAT, CDR2 FQNNGV. The V segment lost 5 bases and the J segment 1 base; nucleotides outside the gene matches: 7. The CDR3 loop reads CASSTRLAGERTDTQYF. The DNA for the CDR3 is TGTGCCAGCAGCACCAGACTAGCGGGGGAGCGCACAGATACGCAGTATTTT. Complete variable domain (other parts from reference TRBV11-2 and TRBJ2-3): EAGVAQSPRYKIIEKRQSVAFWCNPISGHATLYWYQQILGQGPKLLIQFQNNGVVDDSQLPKDRFSAERLKGVDSTLKIQPAKLEDSAVYLCASSTRLAGERTDTQYFGPGTRLTVL.

The rearrangement uses TRBV4-1 and TRBJ1-2; no clear D gene. The germline V gene has CDR1 MGHRA and CDR2 YSYEKL. With 3 bases removed from V and 6 bases from J, the gap between germline ends came to 20 bases. The CDR3 runs to 16 residues. CDR3 in DNA: TGCGCCAGCAGCCATGGGGAGGTTCGGGGAGACCATGGCTACACCTTC. Amino acids: CASSHGEVRGDHGYTF.

The chain joins TRBV21-1 to TRBJ2-7; the D segment call TRBD1 is taken from the table without a DNA check. TRBV21-1 is marked as a pseudogene. The CDR3 sequence is 14 residues long. CDR3 sequence (DNA): TGTGCCAGCAGCATACCGACAGGGGCAGACGAGCAGTACTTC. This codes for CASSIPTGADEQYF.

The chain employs TRBV5-1 and TRBJ2-5; 7 bases align to TRBD2. Germline loops: CDR1 SGHRS, CDR2 YFSETQ. V was pared by 4 bases and J by 3 bases, with 12 bases of the junction left unmatched. CDR3 length equals 16 residues. The CDR3 sequence: CASSHTVGLVKETQYF. In DNA, the CDR3 is TGCGCCAGCAGCCACACCGTCGGACTAGTTAAAGAGACCCAGTACTTC.

The chain is built from TRBV6-5 and TRBJ2-5; D is perhaps TRBD2 (6 bases). This CDR3 contains 14 residues. Germline V gives CDR1 MNHEY, CDR2 SVGAGI. Trimming removed 10 bases at V and 3 bases at J, with 18 bases between. CDR3 in DNA: TGTGCCACTCTCGACCGGGACTTGAAAGAGACCCAGTACTTC. It is translated as CATLDRDLKETQYF.

Points on this clone: This likely stems from a read error, as it lies one base from a far larger clone. CDR3 DNA sequence: TGTGCCAGCAGTGACGCTGAGGGCGGGCTCGAGAACACCGGGGAGCTGTTTTTT. Amino acids: CASSDAEGGLENTGELFF. This rearrangement joins TRBV6-4 to TRBJ2-2; D is perhaps TRBD2 (5 bases). Germline V gene data show CDR1 as MRHNA and CDR2 as SNTAGT. V lost 2 bases to trimming and J lost 1 base, with 17 bases between them. The CDR3 extends over 18 amino acids.

The chain joins TRBV28 to TRBJ2-3; 8 bases fit TRBD2. The CDR3 loop spans 14 amino acids. The V segment lost 2 bases and the J segment 5 bases; nucleotides outside the gene matches: 3. Germline V gene sequence: CDR1 MDHEN, CDR2 SYDVKM. CDR3 loop: CASSLAGGGDTQYF. DNA for the CDR3: TGTGCCAGCAGTTTAGCGGGAGGTGGAGATACGCAGTATTTT.

The chain is built from TRBV6-5 and TRBJ2-7, with a tentative D call TRBD2 (5 bases). The V and J ends lost 0 bases and 4 bases respectively, with 10 bases between them. The V gene's germline CDR1 is MNHEY and CDR2 SVGAGI. The CDR3 runs 14 residues. The CDR3 here is CASSYSRTGYEQYF. In DNA form, the CDR3 reads TGTGCCAGCAGTTACTCCCGGACTGGATACGAGCAGTACTTC.

This sequence joins TRBV7-9 and TRBJ2-7; 7 positions agree with TRBD1. Unmatched junction bases numbered 5, after V lost 1 base and J lost 2 bases. This CDR3 comprises 15 residues. Per germline, CDR1 SEHNR and CDR2 FQNEAQ (reference sequence). CDR3 sequence: CASSLVQGTTYEQYF. The CDR3 nucleotides read TGTGCCAGCAGCTTAGTACAGGGGACCACCTACGAGCAGTACTTC.

The chain links TRBV19 to TRBJ1-5; 12 positions match TRBD1. CDR1 is LNHDA and CDR2 is SQIVND in the germline V gene (reference sequence). The ends lost 6 bases at V and 2 bases at J; junction bases unmatched: 8. The CDR3 is made up of 17 amino acids. The DNA of the CDR3 is TGTGCCAGTAGGGGGACAGGGGGCTTTACGGGCAATCAGCCCCAGCATTTT. Its translation: CASRGTGGFTGNQPQHF.

The chain employs TRBV14 and TRBJ2-7; no definite D call. The CDR3 is 11 residues long. V was clipped by 3 bases and J by 6 bases, with 6 bases between them. Germline CDR1 SGHDN, CDR2 FVKESK. In DNA form, the CDR3 reads TGTGCCAGCAGCCACGGTCCCGAGCAGTACTTC. Residues: CASSHGPEQYF.

Only one count was recorded for this clone. The chain recombines TRBV6-1 with TRBJ2-6, with D perhaps matching TRBD2 (5 bases). The length of the CDR3 is 12 residues. CDR1 is MNHNS, CDR2 SASEGT, per germline. V gave up 1 base and J gave up 16 bases, with 11 bases separating them. The CDR3 nucleotides are TGTGCCAGCAGTGAAGGGCGACGGACTCTGACTTTC. Its translation: CASSEGRRTLTF.

The chain combines TRBV6-6 with TRBJ2-7, with D perhaps TRBD2 (5 bases). CDR1 is MNHNY, CDR2 SVGAGI, per germline (reference sequence). V lost 9 bases to trimming and J lost 3 bases, with 15 bases between them. CDR3 size: 13 residues. In DNA, the CDR3 is TGTGCCAGTACACCCGGGAACCTCTACGAGCAGTACTTC. As protein: CASTPGNLYEQYF.

This sequence joins TRBV7-6 and TRBJ2-1; TRBD1 is a possible D gene (5 bases). The CDR3 contains 14 residues. Germline CDR1 is SGHVS and CDR2 is FNYEAQ. V was shortened by 7 bases and J by 8 bases, with 18 bases between the two germline ends. In DNA, the CDR3 is TGTGCCAGCAAAAGGGAAGGGGCGACCTATGAGCAGTTCTTC. Translated, it gives CASKREGATYEQFF.

The genes are TRBV27 and TRBJ2-1, with no clear D. Trimming pared 3 bases from V and 4 bases from J, leaving 19 bases between. CDR3 size: 17 residues. CDR1 is MNHEY, CDR2 SMNVEV, per germline (reference sequence). The CDR3 DNA reads as TGTGCCAGCAGTTTGGGCCCTCTACAAGACCTTTACAATGAGCAGTTCTTC. It translates to CASSLGPLQDLYNEQFF.

V usage is TRBV5-4 and J usage is TRBJ2-1; TRBD2 matches 9 bases. Trimming cost V 5 bases and J 4 bases; bases outside gene matches: 1. Germline assignment: CDR1 SGHNT and CDR2 YYREEE (reference sequence). The CDR3 loop spans 13 amino acids. The chain's CDR3 is CASRRGGYNEQFF. The CDR3 DNA follows: TGTGCCAGCAGGCGGGGGGGATACAATGAGCAGTTCTTC.

The chain has TRBV6-4 and TRBJ1-6; TRBD1 aligns across 8 bases. Trimming took 3 bases from V and 8 from J; bases not matched to a gene: 9. This CDR3 contains 16 residues. Germline V CDR1 and CDR2: MRHNA, SNTAGT. The CDR3 loop reads CASSEGPTGADSPLHF. The CDR3 DNA follows: TGTGCCAGCAGTGAGGGGCCGACAGGGGCAGATTCACCCCTCCACTTT.

V is TRBV25-1 and J is TRBJ1-1; D gene uncertain. The germline V gene has CDR1 MGHDK and CDR2 SYGVNS. The CDR3 is 13 residues long. Trimming took 5 bases from V and 10 from J, leaving 17 bases between them. CDR3 in amino acids: CASSSTDGIGAFF. The CDR3 nucleotides are TGTGCCAGCAGTTCAACAGATGGCATCGGAGCTTTCTTT.

The chain recombines TRBV18 with TRBJ2-1; 10 nucleotides match TRBD2. Looked up from germline, CDR1 is KGHSH and CDR2 is LQKENI. The V segment lost 5 bases and the J segment 4 bases; nucleotides outside the gene matches: 17. The CDR3 spans 19 residues. The CDR3 nucleotides read TGTGCCAGCTCAAAAGAAGCGGGGGGGTTTCGAACTTTTTACAATGAGCAGTTCTTC. It is translated as CASSKEAGGFRTFYNEQFF.